One T cell receptor beta chain is described in this entry. Its specificity is not known. This sample stems from a study of cytomegalovirus exposure and HLA in healthy donors. Study details: The study placed 80% to 90% of its 398 genotyped donors in the Caucasian-associated ancestry cluster.

Points from the study as a whole: A later look showed TCR association rates differing by HLA locus, highest for DRB1 and lowest for HLA-C. Several of the most significant clusters were apparently associated with common viral pathogens in a later analysis.

The V gene's germline CDR1 is MGHRA and CDR2 YSYEKL. Trimming removed 5 bases from V and 3 bases from J; junction bases left unmatched: 17. This CDR3 has 18 residues. Amplification used 60 Vbeta primers and 13 Jbeta primers. TCRdb's table, derived via immunoSEQ multiplex PCR, lists solely in-frame clones and lacks some. The sample holds about 130,000 clones, 75% to 90% seen once. This receptor was identified in a woman in her 30s in good health and CMV-seropositive. V and J are TRBV4-1 and TRBJ2-7; 9 bases match TRBD1. Sequencing was carried out using PBMCs. This chain's CDR3 is CASSFRTGAVLTGYEQYF. The CDR3 coding sequence is TGCGCCAGCAGCTTTAGGACAGGGGCCGTCTTAACGGGCTACGAGCAGTACTTC.